This TCR beta chain appears in the sequencing data of a study of T-cell memory formation after mild COVID-19. MiXCR, applied by TCRdb to the 5' RACE reads, yields one record per CDR3 protein. The profile shows over 350,000 distinct CDR3 sequences, 24% of them singletons. V gave up 4 bases and J gave up 2 bases; unmatched junction bases: 3. The germline gives CDR1 SQVTM, CDR2 ANQGSEA. This CDR3 has 16 residues. This chain joins TRBV29-1 and TRBJ2-1, with 15 positions matching TRBD2. This clonotype was obtained from an adult woman who had mild COVID-19 (a few samples of this study predate the infection). Cell type and time point are not known. The sequenced sample consisted of PBMCs or a T cell subset sorted from them (not recorded which). DNA for the CDR3: TGCAGCGTTGCGGGACTAGCGGGAGGAACCTACAATGAGCAGTTCTTC. Translation gives CSVAGLAGGTYNEQFF.